This note documents a single TCR beta chain sequence. The entry originates in a study of shared clonotypes between healthy human individuals. Sequencing used immunoSEQ multiplex PCR; TCRdb keeps in-frame clones, though not all of them. The top ten hold more than 30% of the sample, which has approximately 640,000 clones, roughly 88% seen once. This receptor was obtained from a man between 18 and 29 years old in good health. Some clones in this sample may be carry-over from other donors' samples. Sequencing input: memory CD8+ T cells from PBMCs. The subset denotes: CD45RO+ cells pooled with CCR7-negative TemRA cells.

The CDR3 nucleotides are TGTGCCAGCAAACCCATAAACTCCTACGAGCAGTACTTC. It specifies CASKPINSYEQYF. The chain combines TRBV2 with TRBJ2-7; no firm D call. This CDR3 region has 13 residues. From germline, CDR1 is SNHLY and CDR2 FYNNEI. V lost 7 bases and J 0 bases, leaving 10 bases between the germline ends.